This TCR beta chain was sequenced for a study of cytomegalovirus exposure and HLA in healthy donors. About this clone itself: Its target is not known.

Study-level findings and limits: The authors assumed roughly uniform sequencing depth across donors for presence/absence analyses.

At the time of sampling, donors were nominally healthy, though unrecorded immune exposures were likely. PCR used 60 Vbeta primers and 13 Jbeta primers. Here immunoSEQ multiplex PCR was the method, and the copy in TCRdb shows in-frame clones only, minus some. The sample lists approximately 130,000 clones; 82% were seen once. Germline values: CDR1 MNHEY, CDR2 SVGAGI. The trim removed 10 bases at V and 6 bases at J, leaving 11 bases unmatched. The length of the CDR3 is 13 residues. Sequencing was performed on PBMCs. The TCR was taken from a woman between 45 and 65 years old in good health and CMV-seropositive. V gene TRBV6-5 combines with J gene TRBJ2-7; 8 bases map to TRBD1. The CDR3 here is CATHRTGSREQYF. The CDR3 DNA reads TGTGCCACCCACCGGACAGGGAGTCGCGAGCAGTACTTC.